Presented here are 17 T cell receptor beta chains from one specimen sequenced in a study of shared clonotypes between healthy human individuals. Profiling relied on immunoSEQ multiplex PCR, and the TCRdb table lists in-frame clones only, not all of them. The data hold hundreds of thousands of clones, with roughly 95% observed a single time. Naive CD8 cells comprised CD45RO-negative, CCR7-positively selected cells, excluding terminally differentiated effector memory CD45RA+ cells. The sequenced sample consisted of naive CD8+ T cells sorted from blood. The receptor set was obtained from a woman aged 30 to 39 in good health.

This rearrangement joins TRBV9 to TRBJ2-7, with 10 bases fitting TRBD1. The CDR3 contains 15 residues. Germline CDR1 is SGDLS and CDR2 is YYNGEE. Trimming at V came to 2 bases and at J to 6 bases, leaving 8 bases not matched to a gene. CDR3 region: CASSVGTGVSAEQYF. The CDR3 DNA reads TGTGCCAGCAGCGTGGGGACAGGGGTGAGTGCCGAGCAGTACTTC.

V is TRBV7-9 and J is TRBJ2-2, with TRBD2 identical over 13 bases. Trimming removed 5 bases from V and 4 bases from J; junction bases left unmatched: 4. Germline V gene lookup returns CDR1 SEHNR and CDR2 FQNEAQ (reference sequence). CDR3 size: 16 residues. The CDR3 sequence is CASSPTSGRGTGELFF. The CDR3 bases are TGTGCCAGCAGCCCAACTAGCGGGAGGGGCACCGGGGAGCTGTTTTTT.

The chain couples TRBV4-1 to TRBJ2-7, with TRBD2 matching over 14 bases. V lost 3 bases and J lost 6; bases outside the gene matches: 4. The CDR3 consists of 15 residues. The V gene's germline CDR1 is MGHRA and CDR2 YSYEKL. The CDR3 nucleotides read TGCGCCAGCAGCCATGGGACTAGCGGGAGTACCGAGCAGTACTTC. Amino acid sequence: CASSHGTSGSTEQYF.

The chain combines TRBV28 with TRBJ1-5, with D perhaps matching TRBD1 (6 bases). With 7 bases removed from V and 4 bases from J, the gap between germline ends came to 14 bases. The CDR3 spans 14 residues. Germline CDR1 is MDHEN and CDR2 is SYDVKM. The CDR3 region is CASTLGRGNQPQHF. The DNA for the CDR3 is TGTGCCAGCACTCTAGGGAGGGGGAATCAGCCCCAGCATTTT.

The chain uses TRBV5-4 and TRBJ2-7; TRBD2 agrees at 12 bases. The germline gives CDR1 SGHNT, CDR2 YYREEE (reference sequence). Unmatched junction bases numbered 12, after V lost 4 bases and J lost 7 bases. This CDR3 spans 16 amino acids. The CDR3 here is CASSPEILAGGKEQYF. CDR3 nucleotide sequence: TGTGCCAGCAGCCCCGAAATACTAGCGGGAGGAAAAGAGCAGTACTTC.

This chain joins TRBV5-8 and TRBJ2-7, with D possibly TRBD2 on 6 matching bases. Trimming removed 4 bases at V and 0 bases at J, with 17 bases between. CDR1 and CDR2 from the germline V gene are SGHTS and YDEGEE. This CDR3 has 16 amino acids. CDR3 loop: CASSPGFAGRSYEQYF. The CDR3 DNA follows: TGTGCCAGCAGCCCGGGTTTTGCGGGACGCTCCTACGAGCAGTACTTC.

The chain links TRBV7-9 to TRBJ2-7; a possible D gene is TRBD2 (5 bases). With 1 base removed from V and 2 bases from J, the gap between germline ends came to 12 bases. This CDR3 is 15 amino acids long. Germline CDR1 and CDR2: SEHNR and FQNEAQ (reference sequence). CDR3 DNA: TGTGCCAGCAGCTTAGTTCGGGAAGGCCCCTACGAGCAGTACTTC. Its translation: CASSLVREGPYEQYF.

The genes are TRBV7-9 and TRBJ1-2; 7 bases are a match to TRBD1. The J segment lost 9 bases and the V segment lost 5 bases, leaving 12 bases of the junction unmatched. The V gene's germline CDR1 is SEHNR and CDR2 FQNEAQ (reference sequence). The CDR3 has 14 amino acids. CDR3 amino acids: CASSPRTGENCYTF. CDR3 sequence (DNA): TGTGCCAGCAGCCCTCGGACAGGAGAAAACTGCTACACCTTC.

This rearrangement joins TRBV2 to TRBJ2-1; 9 nucleotides line up with TRBD1. The CDR3 is 16 amino acids. The V segment lost 3 bases and the J segment 2 bases; nucleotides outside the gene matches: 5. CDR1 and CDR2 (germline): SNHLY, FYNNEI. This CDR3 is CASSDLGDRAYNEQFF. CDR3 nucleotides: TGTGCCAGCAGTGATCTAGGGGACAGGGCCTACAATGAGCAGTTCTTC.

This chain connects TRBV27 to TRBJ2-2; D uncertain. Trimming took 9 bases from V and 4 from J, leaving 15 bases between them. Germline V lookup: CDR1 MNHEY, CDR2 SMNVEV (reference sequence). CDR3 length equals 14 residues. The CDR3 region has the DNA TGTGCCAGATCTCGGGCGTCGGGCACCGGGGAGCTGTTTTTT. This gives the protein CARSRASGTGELFF.

The chain carries TRBV7-9 and TRBJ2-3; no clear D gene. Germline V lookup: CDR1 SEHNR, CDR2 FQNEAQ (reference sequence). The CDR3 is made up of 12 amino acids. V shed 8 bases and J shed 6 bases, with 12 bases lying between them. CDR3 region: CASRPIVDTQYF. As DNA, the CDR3 is TGTGCCAGCCGACCCATAGTCGATACGCAGTATTTT.

The chain carries TRBV5-4 and TRBJ2-1, with 7 bases that match TRBD1. The CDR3 is 14 amino acids. V was pared by 4 bases and J by 2 bases, with 3 bases of the junction left unmatched. Germline V CDR1 and CDR2: SGHNT, YYREEE (reference sequence). CDR3 sequence: CASSNRGPYNEQFF. The CDR3 DNA reads TGTGCCAGCAGCAACAGGGGTCCCTACAATGAGCAGTTCTTC.

The chain has TRBV11-2 and TRBJ2-7; 8 bases are shared with TRBD1. Per germline, CDR1 SGHAT and CDR2 FQNNGV. This CDR3 has 17 residues. After removal of 4 bases from V and 2 bases from J, the junction contained 13 bases not matched to a gene. CDR3 in DNA: TGTGCCAGCAGCTCAGGCAGAGGACAGGGACTTACCTACGAGCAGTACTTC. Its protein product is CASSSGRGQGLTYEQYF.

The CDR3 bases are TGTGCCAGCAGCCCCGGGCAAAGTGCAGTCGATGAGCAGTTCTTC. Its protein product is CASSPGQSAVDEQFF. The chain couples TRBV7-6 to TRBJ2-1; D gene uncertain. Trimming shortened V by 5 bases and J by 8 bases, and 19 bases separated the two germline ends. The CDR3 runs to 15 residues. The germline CDR1 and CDR2 sequences are SGHVS and FNYEAQ.

The chain has TRBV7-9 and TRBJ1-5, with D maybe TRBD1 (6 bases). The CDR3 length is 15 residues. Between the trimmed V and J ends, which lost 0 bases and 7 bases, there was a span of 13 bases. CDR1 is SEHNR, CDR2 FQNEAQ, per germline (reference sequence). CDR3 loop: CASSLAWGAEQPQHF. CDR3 nucleotides: TGTGCCAGCAGCTTAGCTTGGGGGGCTGAGCAGCCCCAGCATTTT. The entire variable domain, with the rest obtained from reference TRBV7-9 and TRBJ1-5, is as follows: DTGVSQNPRHKITKRGQNVTFRCDPISEHNRLYWYRQTLGQGPEFLTYFQNEAQLEKSRLLSDRFSAERPKGSFSTLEIQRTEQGDSAMYLCASSLAWGAEQPQHFGDGTRLSIL.

The chain links TRBV7-9 to TRBJ1-1; the D is unclear. Deletions cut 1 base from V and 5 bases from J, with 11 bases between. The germline CDR1 and CDR2 sequences are SEHNR and FQNEAQ (reference sequence). The CDR3 has 14 residues. CDR3 coding DNA: TGTGCCAGCAGCTTAGGTGGGAGTCAGACTGAAGCTTTCTTT. The encoded protein is CASSLGGSQTEAFF.

The chain employs TRBV7-9 and TRBJ2-7; D remains unclear. V lost 5 bases, J lost 7 bases, and 12 bases lay in between. This CDR3 has 12 residues. Germline V gives CDR1 SEHNR, CDR2 FQNEAQ (reference sequence). The CDR3 sequence is CASSQQNEEQYF. CDR3 DNA sequence: TGTGCCAGCAGCCAACAAAATGAAGAGCAGTACTTC.